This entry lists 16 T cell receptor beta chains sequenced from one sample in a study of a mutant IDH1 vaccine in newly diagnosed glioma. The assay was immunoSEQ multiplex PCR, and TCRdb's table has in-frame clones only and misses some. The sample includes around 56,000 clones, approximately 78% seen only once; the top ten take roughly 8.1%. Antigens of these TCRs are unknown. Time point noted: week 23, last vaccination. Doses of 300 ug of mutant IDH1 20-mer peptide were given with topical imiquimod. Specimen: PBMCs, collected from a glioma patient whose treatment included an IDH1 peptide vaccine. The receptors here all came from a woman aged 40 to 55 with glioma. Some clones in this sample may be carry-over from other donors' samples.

The DNA for the CDR3 is TGTGCCAGCAGATACAGGGAATCGTGGCCCACCGGGGAGCTGTTTTTT. Translated: CASRYRESWPTGELFF. The chain employs TRBV2 and TRBJ2-2; D may be TRBD1 (6 bases). CDR3 length equals 16 residues. Germline-derived CDR1 and CDR2 are SNHLY and FYNNEI. Between the trimmed V and J ends, which lost 6 bases and 4 bases, there was a span of 18 bases.

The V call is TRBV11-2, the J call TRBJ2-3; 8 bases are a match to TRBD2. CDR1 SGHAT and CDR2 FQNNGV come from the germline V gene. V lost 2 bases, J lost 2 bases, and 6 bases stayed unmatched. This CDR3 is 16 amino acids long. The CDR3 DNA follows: TGTGCCAGCAGCTTAAGTGCGGGGGGACACACAGATACGCAGTATTTT. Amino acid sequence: CASSLSAGGHTDTQYF. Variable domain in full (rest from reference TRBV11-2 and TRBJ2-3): EAGVAQSPRYKIIEKRQSVAFWCNPISGHATLYWYQQILGQGPKLLIQFQNNGVVDDSQLPKDRFSAERLKGVDSTLKIQPAKLEDSAVYLCASSLSAGGHTDTQYFGPGTRLTVL.

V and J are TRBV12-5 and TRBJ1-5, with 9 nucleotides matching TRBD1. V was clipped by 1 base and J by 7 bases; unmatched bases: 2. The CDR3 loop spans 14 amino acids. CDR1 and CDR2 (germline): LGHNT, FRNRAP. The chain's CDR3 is CASGLGDRDQPQHF. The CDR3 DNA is TGTGCTAGTGGTTTGGGGGACAGGGACCAGCCCCAGCATTTT.

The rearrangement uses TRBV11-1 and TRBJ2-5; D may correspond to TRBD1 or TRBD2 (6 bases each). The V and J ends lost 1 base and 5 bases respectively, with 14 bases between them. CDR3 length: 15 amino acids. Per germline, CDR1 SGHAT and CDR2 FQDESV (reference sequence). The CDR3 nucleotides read TGTGCCAGCAGCTTAGGGGGGGCCGCGGGTGAGACCCAGTACTTC. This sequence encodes CASSLGGAAGETQYF.

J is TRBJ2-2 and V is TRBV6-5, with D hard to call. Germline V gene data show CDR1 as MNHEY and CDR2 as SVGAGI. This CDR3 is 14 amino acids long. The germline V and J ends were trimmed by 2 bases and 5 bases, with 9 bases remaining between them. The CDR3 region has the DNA TGTGCCAGCAGTTACGGTTCTGAGACCGGGGAGCTGTTTTTT. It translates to CASSYGSETGELFF.

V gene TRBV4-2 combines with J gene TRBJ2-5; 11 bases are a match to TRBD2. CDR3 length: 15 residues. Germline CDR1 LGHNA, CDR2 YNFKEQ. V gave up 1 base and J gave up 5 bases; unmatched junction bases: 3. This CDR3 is CASSQGLAGRETQYF. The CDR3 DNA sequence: TGTGCCAGCAGCCAAGGACTAGCGGGGAGGGAGACCCAGTACTTC.

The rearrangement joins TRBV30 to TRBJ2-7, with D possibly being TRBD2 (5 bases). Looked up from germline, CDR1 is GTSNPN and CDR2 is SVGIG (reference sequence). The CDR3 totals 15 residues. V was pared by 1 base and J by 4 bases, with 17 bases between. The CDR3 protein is CAWSGRTGGRYEQYF. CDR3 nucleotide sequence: TGTGCCTGGAGTGGCAGGACCGGAGGACGTTACGAGCAGTACTTC.

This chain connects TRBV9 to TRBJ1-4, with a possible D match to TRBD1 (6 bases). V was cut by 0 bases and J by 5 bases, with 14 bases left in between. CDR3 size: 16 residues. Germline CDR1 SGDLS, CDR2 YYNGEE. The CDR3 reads CASSVEGGRGNEKLFF. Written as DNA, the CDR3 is TGTGCCAGCAGCGTAGAAGGGGGACGAGGGAATGAAAAACTGTTTTTT.

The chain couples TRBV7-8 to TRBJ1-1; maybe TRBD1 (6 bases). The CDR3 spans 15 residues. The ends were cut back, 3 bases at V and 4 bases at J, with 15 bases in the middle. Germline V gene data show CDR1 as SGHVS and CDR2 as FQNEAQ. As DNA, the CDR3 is TGTGCCAGCAGCTTTCCGGGTAGGGGGTTCACTGAAGCTTTCTTT. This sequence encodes CASSFPGRGFTEAFF.

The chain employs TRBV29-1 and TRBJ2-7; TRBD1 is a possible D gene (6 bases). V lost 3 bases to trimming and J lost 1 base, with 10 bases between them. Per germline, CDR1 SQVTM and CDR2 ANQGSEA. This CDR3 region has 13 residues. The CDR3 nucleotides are TGCAGCGTTGATGGGGGCCCGTCCTACGAGCAGTACTTC. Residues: CSVDGGPSYEQYF.

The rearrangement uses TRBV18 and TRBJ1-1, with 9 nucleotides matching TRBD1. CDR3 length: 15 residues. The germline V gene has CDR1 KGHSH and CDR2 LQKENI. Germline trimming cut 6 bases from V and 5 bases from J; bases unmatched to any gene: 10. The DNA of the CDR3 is TGTGCCAGCTCCACACGACAGGGGGGAAATACTGAAGCTTTCTTT. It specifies CASSTRQGGNTEAFF. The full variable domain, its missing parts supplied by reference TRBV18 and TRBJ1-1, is NAGVMQNPRHLVRRRGQEARLRCSPMKGHSHVYWYRQLPEEGLKFMVYLQKENIIDESGMPKERFSAEFPKEGPSILRIQQVVRGDSAAYFCASSTRQGGNTEAFFGQGTRLTVV.

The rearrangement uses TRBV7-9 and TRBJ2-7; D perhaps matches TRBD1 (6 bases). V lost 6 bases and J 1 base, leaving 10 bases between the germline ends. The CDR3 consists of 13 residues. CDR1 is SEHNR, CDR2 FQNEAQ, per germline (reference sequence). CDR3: CASSRDNSYEQYF. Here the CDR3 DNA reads TGTGCCAGCAGTAGGGACAATTCCTACGAGCAGTACTTC. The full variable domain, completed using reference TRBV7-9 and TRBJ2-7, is DTGVSQNPRHKITKRGQNVTFRCDPISEHNRLYWYRQTLGQGPEFLTYFQNEAQLEKSRLLSDRFSAERPKGSFSTLEIQRTEQGDSAMYLCASSRDNSYEQYFGPGTRLTVT.

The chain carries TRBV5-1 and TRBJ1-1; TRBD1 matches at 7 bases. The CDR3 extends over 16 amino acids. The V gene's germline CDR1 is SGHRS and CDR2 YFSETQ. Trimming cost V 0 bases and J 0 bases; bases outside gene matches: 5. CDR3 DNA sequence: TGCGCCAGCAGCTTGGCGGGGACAGCTCTGAACACTGAAGCTTTCTTT. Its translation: CASSLAGTALNTEAFF.

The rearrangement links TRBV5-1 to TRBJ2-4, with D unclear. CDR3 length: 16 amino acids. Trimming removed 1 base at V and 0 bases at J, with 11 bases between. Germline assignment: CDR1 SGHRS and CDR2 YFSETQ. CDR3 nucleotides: TGCGCCAGCAGCTTGTCCTCATTGCTAGCCAAAAACATTCAGTACTTC. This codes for CASSLSSLLAKNIQYF. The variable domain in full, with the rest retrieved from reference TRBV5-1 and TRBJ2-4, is KAGVTQTPRYLIKTRGQQVTLSCSPISGHRSVSWYQQTPGQGLQFLFEYFSETQRNKGNFPGRFSGRQFSNSRSEMNVSTLELGDSALYLCASSLSSLLAKNIQYFGAGTRLSVL.

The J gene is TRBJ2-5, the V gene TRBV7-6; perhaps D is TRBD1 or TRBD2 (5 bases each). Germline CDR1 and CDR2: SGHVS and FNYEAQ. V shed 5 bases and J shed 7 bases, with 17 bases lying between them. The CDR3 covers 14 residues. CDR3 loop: CASSPVAGTVTQYF. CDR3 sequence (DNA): TGTGCCAGCAGCCCTGTGGCAGGGACGGTGACCCAGTACTTC. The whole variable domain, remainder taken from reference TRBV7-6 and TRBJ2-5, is GAGVSQSPRYKVTKRGQDVALRCDPISGHVSLYWYRQALGQGPEFLTYFNYEAQQDKSGLPNDRFSAERPEGSISTLTIQRTEQRDSAMYRCASSPVAGTVTQYFGPGTRLLVL.

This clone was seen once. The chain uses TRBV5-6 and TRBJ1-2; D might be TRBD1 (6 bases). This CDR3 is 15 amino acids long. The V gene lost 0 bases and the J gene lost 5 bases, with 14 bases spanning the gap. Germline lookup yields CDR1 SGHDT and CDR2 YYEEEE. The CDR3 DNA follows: TGTGCCAGCAGCTTGGACGGAGGCAGGGGATATGGCTACACCTTC. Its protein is CASSLDGGRGYGYTF.